This T cell receptor beta chain was documented in a study of T-cell memory formation after mild COVID-19. Study-wide results and limits: Shrinking CD4+ clones resided mostly in CM and EM, and CD8+ ones in EMRA.

The V and J ends lost 5 bases and 0 bases respectively, with 17 bases between them. The germline gives CDR1 SGHVS, CDR2 FQNEAQ. The CDR3 extends over 17 amino acids. As regards this clonotype: Its antigen is unknown.

TCRdb re-called the 5' RACE reads through MiXCR, storing one row per CDR3 protein. Here the sample spans around 470,000 distinct CDR3 sequences, over 15% being singletons. The TCR was taken from an adult woman who had mild COVID-19 (a few samples of this study predate the infection). Cell type and time point are not known. The genes are TRBV7-8 and TRBJ1-5, with D maybe TRBD1 (5 bases). The sequenced material came from PBMCs or a T cell subset sorted from them (not recorded which). The CDR3 coding sequence is TGTGCCAGCAGCCCCCTTGAAGGGGCTTATAGCAATCAGCCCCAGCATTTT. Its translation: CASSPLEGAYSNQPQHF. The whole variable domain, remainder taken from reference TRBV7-8 and TRBJ1-5, is GAGVSQSPRYKVAKRGQDVALRCDPISGHVSLFWYQQALGQGPEFLTYFQNEAQLDKSGLPSDRFFAERPEGSVSTLKIQRTQQEDSAVYLCASSPLEGAYSNQPQHFGDGTRLSIL.